This T cell receptor beta chain was recorded in a study of T cell responses to AZD1222 COVID-19 vaccine. Looking at the study overall: Pooling was applied to second doses at about 4 or about 12 weeks.

The CDR3 length is 14 residues. V lost 2 bases to trimming and J lost 5 bases; unmatched junction nucleotides: 6. CDR1 and CDR2 from the germline V gene are SGHKS and YYEKEE (reference sequence). Study-level results: Clonal diversity was possibly underestimated, and white British individuals and females predominated among donors. Baseline testing showed seropositivity in only five to seven AZD1222 recipients. The study found vaccine-associated CD4 TCRs spanning spike, dominant at 160-218 and 743-854.

The data were produced by immunoSEQ multiplex PCR, yet TCRdb's version contains in-frame clones alone and is incomplete. In the table there are 130,000 or so clones, roughly 90% of which are singletons. As concerns this clone: As yet, its antigen is unknown.

The sequence was obtained from an adult in good health. The J gene is TRBJ1-1, the V gene TRBV5-5; 7 bases are a match to TRBD1. This sample comprised peripheral blood, obtained on day 0 of AZD1222 vaccination. This CDR3 reads CASSLRGLGTEAFF. Here the CDR3 DNA reads TGTGCCAGCAGCTTAAGGGGGCTGGGTACTGAAGCTTTCTTT.